This T cell receptor (beta chain) came from a study of blood T cell repertoires in COVID-19. Study in general: The United States, Italy and Spain were the sources of the acute and convalescent COVID-19 samples.

Here immunoSEQ multiplex PCR was the method, and the copy in TCRdb shows in-frame clones only, minus some. The sample shows about 64,000 clones, around 80% of them seen only once. Germline V gives CDR1 KGHSH, CDR2 LQKENI. The CDR3 loop spans 16 amino acids. The V gene lost 4 bases and the J gene lost 4 bases, with 19 bases spanning the gap. Seattle enrolled patients during active infection and tracked them longitudinally. This sequence joins TRBV18 and TRBJ2-5; TRBD1 might be the D (6 bases). The specimen was peripheral blood. The receptor was isolated from a man in his sixties with COVID-19, enrolled during active disease. This chain's CDR3 is CASSRPGQRFVETQYF. In DNA form, the CDR3 reads TGTGCCAGCTCACGACCGGGACAAAGATTTGTAGAGACCCAGTACTTC.